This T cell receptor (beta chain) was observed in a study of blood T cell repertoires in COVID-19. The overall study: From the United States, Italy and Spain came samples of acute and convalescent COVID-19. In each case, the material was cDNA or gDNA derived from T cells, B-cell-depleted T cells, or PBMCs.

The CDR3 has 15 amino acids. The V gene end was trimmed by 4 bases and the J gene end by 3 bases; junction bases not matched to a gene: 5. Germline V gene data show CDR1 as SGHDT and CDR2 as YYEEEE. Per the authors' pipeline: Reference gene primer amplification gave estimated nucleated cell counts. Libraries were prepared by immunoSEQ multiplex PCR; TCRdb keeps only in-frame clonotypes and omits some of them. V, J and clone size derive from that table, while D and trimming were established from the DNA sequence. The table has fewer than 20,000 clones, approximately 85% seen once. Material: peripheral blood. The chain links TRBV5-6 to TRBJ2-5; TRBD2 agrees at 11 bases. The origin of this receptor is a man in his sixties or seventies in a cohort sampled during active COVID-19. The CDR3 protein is CASSRRLAGKETQYF. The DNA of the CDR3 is TGTGCCAGCAGCCGCAGACTAGCGGGAAAAGAGACCCAGTACTTC.